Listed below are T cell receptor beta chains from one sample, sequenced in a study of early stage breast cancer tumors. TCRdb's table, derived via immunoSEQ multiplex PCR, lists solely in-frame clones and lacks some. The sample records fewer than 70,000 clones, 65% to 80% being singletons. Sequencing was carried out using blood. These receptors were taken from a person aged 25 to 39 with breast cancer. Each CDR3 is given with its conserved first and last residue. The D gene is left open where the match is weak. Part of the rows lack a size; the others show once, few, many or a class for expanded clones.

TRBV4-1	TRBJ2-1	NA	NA	CASSQEDTIFNEQFF	TGCGCCAGCAGCCAGGAGGACACCATCTTCAATGAGCAGTTCTTC
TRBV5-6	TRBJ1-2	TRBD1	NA	CASSPRTGGTYGYTF	TGTGCCAGCAGCCCCCGGACAGGGGGCACCTATGGCTACACCTTC
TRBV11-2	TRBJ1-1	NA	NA	CASSLKGSSANTEAFF	TGTGCCAGCAGCTTAAAGGGGTCCAGCGCGAACACTGAAGCTTTCTTT
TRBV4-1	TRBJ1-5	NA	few	CASSQVGGRSNQPQHF	TGCGCCAGCAGCCAAGTGGGGGGACGCAGCAATCAGCCCCAGCATTTT
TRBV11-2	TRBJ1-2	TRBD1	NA	CASSLGTGDGYTF	TGTGCCAGCAGCCTCGGGACAGGGGATGGCTACACCTTC
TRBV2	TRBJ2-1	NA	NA	CASTNGDQEQFF	TGTGCCAGCACAAACGGGGACCAGGAGCAGTTCTTC
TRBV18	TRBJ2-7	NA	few	CASNGRSSYEQYF	TGTGCCAGCAACGGACGGAGCTCCTACGAGCAGTACTTC
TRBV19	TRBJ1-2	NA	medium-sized	CASSIQREGYTF	TGTGCCAGTAGTATACAGCGGGAGGGCTACACCTTC
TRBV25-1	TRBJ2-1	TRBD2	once	CASSSGGAYNEQFF	TGTGCCAGCAGTTCGGGGGGGGCCTACAATGAGCAGTTCTTC
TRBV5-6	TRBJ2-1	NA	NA	CASSGKVTQLRGNEQFF	TGTGCCAGCAGCGGCAAAGTAACTCAACTCCGGGGCAATGAGCAGTTCTTC